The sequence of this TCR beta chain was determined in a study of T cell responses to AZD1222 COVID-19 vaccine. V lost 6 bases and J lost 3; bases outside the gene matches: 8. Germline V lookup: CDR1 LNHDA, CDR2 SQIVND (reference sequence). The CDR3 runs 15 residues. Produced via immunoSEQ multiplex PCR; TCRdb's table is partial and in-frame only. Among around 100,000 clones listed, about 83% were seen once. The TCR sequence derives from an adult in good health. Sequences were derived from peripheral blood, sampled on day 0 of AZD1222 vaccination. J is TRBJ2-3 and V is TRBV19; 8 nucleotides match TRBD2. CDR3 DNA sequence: TGTGCCAGTAGAAGCGGGGGCGCCTTGACAGATACGCAGTATTTT. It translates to CASRSGGALTDTQYF.